The 5 T cell receptor beta chains below were found in one sample sequenced in a study of cytomegalovirus exposure and HLA in healthy donors (TCRdb year 2017). Library generation was performed with the immunoSEQ multiplex PCR assay. A mixture of 60 forward primers for TCR Vbeta segments and 13 reverse primers for TCR Jbeta segments was used in the multiplex PCR. TCRdb took over this immuneACCESS table, retaining in-frame rearrangements with V and J assigned. Such tables are incomplete; in checked studies, under half of the missing clones stem from an unresolved V gene, and the remainder is unexplained. This sample lists 100,000 to 150,000 clones; about three quarters were detected once. Of the sample, about 6% is held by the ten largest clones. Sequenced material: PBMCs. The receptor set was obtained from a woman aged 40 to 55 in good health and CMV-seronegative.

This sequence joins TRBV28 and TRBJ2-1, with D perhaps matching TRBD2 (6 bases). Trimming removed 6 bases at V and 4 bases at J, with 16 bases between. Germline CDR1 MDHEN, CDR2 SYDVKM. The CDR3 runs to 15 residues. The CDR3 sequence is CASREGSGSYNEQFF. Written as DNA, the CDR3 is TGTGCCAGCAGGGAGGGTTCCGGCTCGTACAATGAGCAGTTCTTC. The full variable domain, its missing parts supplied by reference TRBV28 and TRBJ2-1, is DVKVTQSSRYLVKRTGEKVFLECVQDMDHENMFWYRQDPGLGLRLIYFSYDVKMKEKGDIPEGYSVSREKKERFSLILESASTNQTSMYLCASREGSGSYNEQFFGPGTRLTVL.

This chain uses TRBV6-1 with TRBJ1-2, with unresolved D. Germline V gene lookup returns CDR1 MNHNS and CDR2 SASEGT. V lost 3 bases to trimming and J lost 5 bases, with 10 bases between them. The CDR3 spans 13 residues. The CDR3 sequence: CASSDGGRYGYTF. As DNA, the CDR3 is TGTGCCAGCAGTGACGGCGGAAGATATGGCTACACCTTC.

The chain carries TRBV15 and TRBJ2-7; a possible D gene is TRBD1 (6 bases). The V gene's germline CDR1 is LNHNV and CDR2 YYDKDF (reference sequence). Trimming took off 0 bases at V and 3 bases at J, with 9 bases between the two ends. The CDR3 sequence is 14 residues long. This chain's CDR3 is CATSRDTGNYEQYF. DNA of the CDR3: TGTGCCACCAGCAGAGACACAGGGAACTACGAGCAGTACTTC. Looking up the rest from reference TRBV15 and TRBJ2-7 gives the full variable domain: DAMVIQNPRYQVTQFGKPVTLSCSQTLNHNVMYWYQQKSSQAPKLLFHYYDKDFNNEADTPDNFQSRRPNTSFCFLDIRSPGLGDTAMYLCATSRDTGNYEQYFGPGTRLTVT.

This clone was recorded a few times. This chain links TRBV11-2 with TRBJ1-2; TRBD1 aligns across 9 bases. Unmatched junction bases numbered 4, after V lost 3 bases and J lost 2 bases. The CDR3 spans 15 residues. Germline CDR1 and CDR2: SGHAT and FQNNGV. In DNA form, the CDR3 reads TGTGCCAGCAGCTTCGGACAGGGGAGGAACTATGGCTACACCTTC. Translation: CASSFGQGRNYGYTF.

This chain links TRBV11-3 with TRBJ2-1, with D unclear. Trimming cost V 4 bases and J 0 bases, with 13 bases left between them. Germline-derived CDR1 and CDR2 are SGHNT and YENEEA. CDR3 length: 16 amino acids. This CDR3 reads CASSSLHSLSYNEQFF. For the CDR3, the DNA is TGTGCCAGCAGCTCATTACACAGCCTCTCCTACAATGAGCAGTTCTTC.